These 10 T cell receptor beta chains came from one sample sequenced in a study of graft-versus-host responses after intestinal transplantation. What these receptors recognize is not known. Assay: immunoSEQ multiplex PCR; the TCRdb copy retains only in-frame clones and omits some. Found here are about 100,000 clones, over 75% of them singletons; the top ten hold over 0.95%. Sequencing used unstimulated CD4+ T cells sorted from spleen or lymph node cells, obtained before transplant. These TCRs come from a human donor who was the organ donor for an intestinal transplant.

The chain is built from TRBV7-8 and TRBJ1-5; D might be TRBD1 (5 bases). The V gene's germline CDR1 is SGHVS and CDR2 FQNEAQ. Trimming shortened V by 1 base and J by 3 bases, and 16 bases separated the two germline ends. The CDR3 is made up of 17 amino acids. In nucleotides, the CDR3 is TGTGCCAGCAGCTTAGGATGGGGCCTGGGGGACAATCAGCCCCAGCATTTT. Its protein is CASSLGWGLGDNQPQHF.

V is TRBV18 and J is TRBJ1-4; D ambiguous. The CDR3 runs 14 residues. V lost 0 bases and J lost 7, with 9 bases in between. Germline CDR1 and CDR2: KGHSH and LQKENI. DNA for the CDR3: TGTGCCAGCTCACCACCGGGAGCCTTTGAAAAACTGTTTTTT. It encodes CASSPPGAFEKLFF.

The chain combines TRBV28 with TRBJ2-7; either TRBD1 or TRBD2 may supply D (6 bases each). The germline CDR1 and CDR2 sequences are MDHEN and SYDVKM. The CDR3 runs 15 residues. Trimming left V 3 bases short and J 1 base short, with 13 bases between. CDR3 amino acids: CASSLGGVGSYEQYF. Written as DNA, the CDR3 is TGTGCCAGCAGTTTGGGGGGCGTGGGGTCCTACGAGCAGTACTTC.

The chain links TRBV29-1 to TRBJ1-1, with 7 bases fitting TRBD1. CDR1 SQVTM and CDR2 ANQGSEA come from the germline V gene. The CDR3 is 10 residues long. Trimming took 5 bases from V and 11 from J; bases not matched to a gene: 5. CDR3 in amino acids: CSVMTGHAFF. In DNA form, the CDR3 reads TGCAGCGTTATGACAGGGCACGCTTTCTTT.

The chain joins TRBV6-5 to TRBJ1-6; D remains ambiguous. V was trimmed by 8 bases and J by 3 bases, leaving 11 bases between them. CDR3 length: 14 residues. Germline V gene sequence: CDR1 MNHEY, CDR2 SVGAGI. The CDR3 loop reads CASARGDYNSPLHF. DNA of the CDR3: TGTGCCAGCGCTCGCGGAGACTATAATTCACCCCTCCACTTT.

This chain connects TRBV2 to TRBJ2-5, with 7 bases lining up with TRBD2. V shed 7 bases and J 3 bases; nucleotides not matched to a gene: 8. The CDR3 covers 14 residues. Per the germline V gene, CDR1 is SNHLY and CDR2 is FYNNEI. CDR3: CASKWTSLKETQYF. For the CDR3, the DNA is TGTGCCAGCAAGTGGACTAGTTTAAAAGAGACCCAGTACTTC. Full variable domain (outside the CDR3, taken from reference TRBV2 and TRBJ2-5): EPEVTQTPSHQVTQMGQEVILRCVPISNHLYFYWYRQILGQKVEFLVSFYNNEISEKSEIFDDQFSVERPDGSNFTLKIRSTKLEDSAMYFCASKWTSLKETQYFGPGTRLLVL.

This rearrangement joins TRBV5-5 to TRBJ2-5; D gene unclear. CDR1 SGHKS and CDR2 YYEKEE come from the germline V gene (reference sequence). The CDR3 has 15 residues. V was trimmed by 4 bases and J by 2 bases, leaving 15 bases between them. The CDR3: CASSLRAIRQETQYF. CDR3 nucleotides: TGTGCCAGCAGCCTTCGAGCGATACGACAAGAGACCCAGTACTTC.

The chain recombines TRBV11-2 with TRBJ2-7; D is perhaps TRBD1 (6 bases). This CDR3 contains 13 residues. V was pared by 5 bases and J by 2 bases, with 10 bases between. Germline lookup yields CDR1 SGHAT and CDR2 FQNNGV. The DNA for the CDR3 is TGTGCCAGCAGCCTGACAGGAACCTACGAGCAGTACTTC. Protein: CASSLTGTYEQYF.

V and J are TRBV19 and TRBJ2-7; D might be TRBD1 (7 bases). Looked up from germline, CDR1 is LNHDA and CDR2 is SQIVND (reference sequence). Trimming took 6 bases from V and 5 from J, leaving 20 bases between them. This CDR3 contains 15 residues. The CDR3 protein is CASRFRQGLIHEQYF. The CDR3, as DNA: TGTGCCAGTAGGTTCCGACAGGGACTTATCCACGAGCAGTACTTC.

The chain combines TRBV18 with TRBJ2-3, with D maybe TRBD1 (6 bases). From germline, CDR1 is KGHSH and CDR2 LQKENI. The CDR3 contains 15 residues. The ends were cut back, 1 base at V and 4 bases at J, with 12 bases in the middle. The CDR3 here is CASSPRTAGADTQYF. In DNA form, the CDR3 reads TGTGCCAGCTCACCACGAACCGCAGGGGCAGATACGCAGTATTTT.